Below are 17 T cell receptor beta chains sequenced from a single sample in a study of cytomegalovirus exposure and HLA in healthy donors. Amplification used 60 Vbeta primers and 13 Jbeta primers. Method: immunoSEQ multiplex PCR; TCRdb's copy keeps in-frame clones and lacks some. There are 100,000 to 150,000 clones in the sample; around 73% occur only once, and 1.4% to 1.5% lies in the top ten. Sequenced: PBMCs. Receptors were obtained from a female donor in good health and CMV-seronegative.

The rearrangement uses TRBV5-6 and TRBJ1-1; no reliable D call. Germline CDR1 reads SGHDT; CDR2 reads YYEEEE. CDR3 length: 14 amino acids. V was shortened by 3 bases and J by 3 bases, with 12 bases between the two germline ends. The CDR3 DNA reads as TGTGCCAGCAGCTCCTTCCTGTTGTACACTGAAGCTTTCTTT. Translation: CASSSFLLYTEAFF.

V usage is TRBV11-2 and J usage is TRBJ2-1, with 7 bases fitting TRBD2. CDR1 and CDR2 from the germline V gene are SGHAT and FQNNGV. The junction had 7 bases not matched to a gene; V was cut back by 5 bases and J by 3 bases. This CDR3 is 15 amino acids long. CDR3 bases: TGTGCCAGCAGCCTGCGGGAGATGGACTACAATGAGCAGTTCTTC. Its protein is CASSLREMDYNEQFF. The variable domain in full, completed from reference TRBV11-2 and TRBJ2-1, reads EAGVAQSPRYKIIEKRQSVAFWCNPISGHATLYWYQQILGQGPKLLIQFQNNGVVDDSQLPKDRFSAERLKGVDSTLKIQPAKLEDSAVYLCASSLREMDYNEQFFGPGTRLTVL.

This clone was picked up one time. The V call is TRBV7-2, the J call TRBJ2-3; the D gene is possibly TRBD1 (5 bases). CDR1 and CDR2 (germline): SGHTA, FQGNSA. Trimming removed 1 base at V and 2 bases at J, with 7 bases between. The CDR3 is 14 residues long. CDR3 residues: CASSLGQFTDTQYF. Written as DNA, the CDR3 is TGTGCCAGCAGCTTAGGACAGTTCACAGATACGCAGTATTTT.

The genes are TRBV11-2 and TRBJ2-1; D not certain. The CDR3 contains 12 residues. Germline V gene sequence: CDR1 SGHAT, CDR2 FQNNGV. Trimming stripped 5 bases from V and 10 bases from J, with 12 bases between. The CDR3 sequence: CASSHTLIEQFF. The CDR3 DNA reads as TGTGCCAGCAGCCATACACTAATCGAGCAGTTCTTC.

V usage is TRBV6-5 and J usage is TRBJ2-1; D uncertain. This CDR3 has 11 residues. Germline V gives CDR1 MNHEY, CDR2 SVGAGI. Deletions cut 6 bases from V and 6 bases from J, with 6 bases between. The CDR3 spells CASSRSNEQFF. CDR3 nucleotides: TGTGCCAGCAGCCGTAGCAATGAGCAGTTCTTC.

The chain joins TRBV27 to TRBJ2-3, with 7 positions matching TRBD1. Germline values: CDR1 MNHEY, CDR2 SMNVEV (reference sequence). The CDR3 loop spans 14 amino acids. V lost 3 bases and J lost 6; bases outside the gene matches: 6. The CDR3 is CASSLGTDLDTQYF. The CDR3 region has the DNA TGTGCCAGCAGTTTGGGGACAGACTTGGATACGCAGTATTTT.

V gene TRBV5-4 combines with J gene TRBJ2-5, with TRBD1 matching 10 bases. CDR3 length: 15 amino acids. V lost 4 bases and J lost 4; bases outside the gene matches: 7. Germline CDR1 is SGHNT and CDR2 is YYREEE (reference sequence). The CDR3 is CASSLTGGEGETQYF. CDR3 in DNA: TGTGCCAGCAGCCTGACAGGGGGCGAGGGAGAGACCCAGTACTTC.

The rearrangement links TRBV19 to TRBJ1-1; D gene uncertain. Per germline, CDR1 LNHDA and CDR2 SQIVND (reference sequence). V shed 2 bases and J shed 3 bases, with 7 bases lying between them. This CDR3 has 13 amino acids. The DNA of the CDR3 is TGTGCCAGTAGTATACGGGAGGACACTGAAGCTTTCTTT. Protein sequence: CASSIREDTEAFF.

The count of this clone is one. This chain links TRBV27 with TRBJ1-2; D might be TRBD1 (6 bases). Germline V gene sequence: CDR1 MNHEY, CDR2 SMNVEV (reference sequence). The ends were cut back, 3 bases at V and 6 bases at J, with 11 bases in the middle. The CDR3 loop spans 13 amino acids. The CDR3 DNA sequence: TGTGCCAGCAGTTTGAGCACAGGGCATGGCTACACCTTC. Protein sequence: CASSLSTGHGYTF.

This chain links TRBV11-2 with TRBJ1-1; D remains unclear. Trimming stripped 3 bases from V and 0 bases from J, with 11 bases between. Per the germline V gene, CDR1 is SGHAT and CDR2 is FQNNGV. The CDR3 spans 15 residues. CDR3 residues: CASSLGDILNTEAFF. The CDR3 DNA is TGTGCCAGCAGCTTGGGAGACATCCTGAACACTGAAGCTTTCTTT.

The J gene is TRBJ1-2, the V gene TRBV19; the D gene is possibly TRBD1 (5 bases). Between the trimmed V and J ends, which lost 3 bases and 0 bases, there was a span of 11 bases. This CDR3 comprises 15 residues. CDR1 and CDR2 (germline): LNHDA, SQIVND (reference sequence). The CDR3 DNA sequence: TGTGCCAGTAGTATTGGGGGGATGGCTAACTATGGCTACACCTTC. Amino acid sequence: CASSIGGMANYGYTF.

The V gene is TRBV4-2, the J gene TRBJ2-7; D may be TRBD1 (6 bases). Looked up from germline, CDR1 is LGHNA and CDR2 is YNFKEQ. With 1 base removed from V and 1 base from J, the gap between germline ends came to 11 bases. The CDR3 is 15 amino acids. As DNA, the CDR3 is TGTGCCAGCAGCCAAGGGACAGAGCAATCCTACGAGCAGTACTTC. Its translation: CASSQGTEQSYEQYF.

The genes are TRBV7-2 and TRBJ2-1, with 7 positions matching TRBD2. The CDR3 is made up of 13 amino acids. J was trimmed by 12 bases and V by 3 bases; bases with no gene match: 8. Germline-derived CDR1 and CDR2 are SGHTA and FQGNSA. As DNA, the CDR3 is TGTGCCAGCAGCTTTCGGGAGCGGGATAGGCAGTTCTTC. This encodes CASSFRERDRQFF.

The chain carries TRBV21-1 and TRBJ2-2; TRBD1 reflects the table's D call only, with no check against the DNA. TRBV21-1 is marked as a pseudogene. The CDR3 runs 16 residues. As DNA, the CDR3 is TGTGCCAGCAGCAAAGCGCGACAGGGGTACACCGGGGAGCTGTTTTTT. Protein product: CASSKARQGYTGELFF.

The J gene is TRBJ2-1, the V gene TRBV5-1; tentative D call: TRBD2 (6 bases). The CDR3 has 16 residues. CDR1 is SGHRS, CDR2 YFSETQ, per germline. The germline V and J ends were trimmed by 4 bases and 4 bases, with 18 bases remaining between them. The CDR3 DNA reads TGCGCCAGCAGCCTAGGGGCGGGACCGTTATACAATGAGCAGTTCTTC. This codes for CASSLGAGPLYNEQFF. Full variable domain (remainder filled in from reference TRBV5-1 and TRBJ2-1): KAGVTQTPRYLIKTRGQQVTLSCSPISGHRSVSWYQQTPGQGLQFLFEYFSETQRNKGNFPGRFSGRQFSNSRSEMNVSTLELGDSALYLCASSLGAGPLYNEQFFGPGTRLTVL.

The chain links TRBV28 to TRBJ1-2; no clear D. Germline values: CDR1 MDHEN, CDR2 SYDVKM. With 1 base removed from V and 4 bases from J, the gap between germline ends came to 10 bases. There are 14 residues in the CDR3. CDR3: CASSLSGRFYGYTF. The CDR3 DNA is TGTGCCAGCAGTTTATCAGGCAGGTTCTATGGCTACACCTTC.

The genes are TRBV5-1 and TRBJ1-4; TRBD1 matches 9 bases. This CDR3 comprises 16 residues. V trimming: 2 bases; J trimming: 8 bases; junction bases outside the gene matches: 10. CDR1 and CDR2 from the germline V gene are SGHRS and YFSETQ. The CDR3: CASSFRTGGAAEKLFF. The DNA of the CDR3 is TGCGCCAGCAGCTTCCGAACAGGGGGCGCCGCGGAAAAACTGTTTTTT.